The rows below give T cell receptor beta chains drawn from one sample of a study of T cells after posttransplantation cyclophosphamide. TCRdb's table, derived via immunoSEQ multiplex PCR, lists solely in-frame clones and lacks some. There are 30,000 to 45,000 clones in the sample, none observed a single time. Sequencing was carried out using PBMCs. These receptors all come from a girl under 18 in good health, CMV-negative, and a related stem cell transplant donor. Both conserved end residues are trimmed from each CDR3. Clone size is stated in some rows and not others, as once, few, many or a class when expanded.

clone_size	v_call	cdr3_aa
many	TRBV7-3	ASSSLLTDTQY
few	TRBV7-2	ASIPFLGLEMQY
many	TRBV14	ASSQVLAGTYNEQF
many	TRBV30	AWGPGSAAF
few	TRBV5-6	ASSLETSGASTDTQY
many	TRBV5-1	ASSSGAGVYNEQF
many	TRBV19	ASTPLRESYSTEAF
many	TRBV6-1	ASSEAGGDLVEQY
-	TRBV29-1	SVERRNTEAF
few	TRBV27	ASSLRLPQETQY
many	TRBV7-3	ASGKSGTSNTGELF
-	TRBV7-3	ASSLPGLAGEDNEQF
few	TRBV6-1	ASSEEGTGLGYGYT
few	TRBV7-9	ASNIPQTGQKTQY
few	TRBV7-9	ASRTPLRSGQGNINTQY
many	TRBV9	ASSPLQTGMNTEAF
many	TRBV19	ASSIEGASYNSPLH
many	TRBV19	ASSIGASYGNQPQH
-	TRBV5-6	ASSLDFSGPGSYSPLH
few	TRBV18	ASSPQGGSNQPQH
many	TRBV5-1	ASSLERASSYNEQF
many	TRBV5-6	ASSHGLAGGRSSYNEQF
many	TRBV5-1	ASSLDRDGYT
many	TRBV19	ASRVELYGYT
-	TRBV5-1	ASSLDDSRTDTQY
many	TRBV5-1	ASSSLSSGNTIY
-	TRBV28	ASSLVHGTGRSEQY
-	TRBV4-2	ASSQEIPIAGYSDTQY
many	TRBV19	ASSTQTGVSNQPQH
many	TRBV7-9	ASSSRQEQF